A single sample gave rise to the 19 T cell receptor beta chains below, sequenced in a study of blood T cells in healthy people across ages. Alongside a J-beta primer mix, a sample-barcoded 5' primer served in a second PCR lasting about 7 to 12 cycles. TCRdb ran MiXCR on the 5' RACE reads and lists one entry per CDR3 protein. The data show roughly 640,000 distinct CDR3 sequences, around 31% seen once. Sequenced: blood. These receptors all stem from a woman older than 75 in good health.

This clonotype was counted many times. This chain joins TRBV12-3 or TRBV12-4 and TRBJ2-1, with 7 bases matching TRBD2. Trimming at V came to 5 bases and at J to 8 bases, leaving 6 bases not matched to a gene. This CDR3 has 13 residues. CDR3 amino acids: CASSMGGGDEQFF. The CDR3 nucleotides read TGTGCCAGCAGTATGGGGGGGGGGGATGAGCAGTTCTTC.

This clonotype was observed at least ten times. The CDR3 DNA reads TGTGCCAGCAGTTACAGGGAGCTAGGTGAGCAGTACTTC. This codes for CASSYRELGEQYF. V gene TRBV6-6 combines with J gene TRBJ2-7, with a weak D call TRBD2 (5 bases). This CDR3 has 13 residues. Per germline, CDR1 MNHNY and CDR2 SVGAGI (reference sequence). Trimming removed 2 bases from V and 7 bases from J, with 12 bases in between.

The chain combines TRBV30 with TRBJ1-5; weak D call: TRBD1 (5 bases). V was trimmed by 1 base and J by 0 bases, leaving 22 bases between them. Germline values: CDR1 GTSNPN, CDR2 SVGIG (reference sequence). The CDR3 runs 19 residues. The CDR3 DNA reads TGTGCCTGGAGTGAGAGGGACTTAACAGAATTTTATAGCAATCAGCCCCAGCATTTT. It translates to CAWSERDLTEFYSNQPQHF.

This clonotype has only a few counts. The chain combines TRBV3-1 with TRBJ2-2; 9 bases are shared with TRBD1. The ends lost 6 bases at V and 11 bases at J; junction bases unmatched: 13. Germline V gene data show CDR1 as LGHDT and CDR2 as YNNKEL (reference sequence). This CDR3 has 15 amino acids. For the CDR3, the DNA is TGTGCCAGCAGTCCTAAGGACAGGGGAGGCGCCGAGCTGTTTTTT. It encodes CASSPKDRGGAELFF.

As regards this clonotype: A much larger clonotype is one base distant, so this may be a read error. V and J are TRBV12-3 or TRBV12-4 and TRBJ2-3; TRBD2 agrees at 9 bases. This CDR3 region has 16 residues. With 4 bases clipped from V and 6 bases from J, the junction kept 11 bases outside the gene matches. CDR3 sequence: CASSSAQIAGVDTQYF. Written as DNA, the CDR3 is TGTGCCAGCAGTTCAGCGCAAATAGCGGGGGTTGATACGCAGTATTTT.

The chain links TRBV4-3 to TRBJ1-3; D gene ambiguous. Germline V CDR1 and CDR2: LGHNA, YSLEER. V gave up 4 bases and J gave up 0 bases, with 13 bases separating them. This CDR3 is built from 16 residues. The CDR3 region has the DNA TGCGCCAGCAGCCTTTCCCTTAGTAACTCTGGAAACACCATATATTTT. Protein: CASSLSLSNSGNTIYF.

This clonotype was observed at least ten times. J is TRBJ1-1 and V is TRBV6-2 or TRBV6-3; D possibly corresponds to TRBD1 (6 bases). Trimming shortened V by 6 bases and J by 10 bases, and 21 bases separated the two germline ends. The germline gives CDR1 MNHEY, CDR2 SVGEGT. The CDR3 is made up of 14 amino acids. The CDR3, as DNA: TGTGCCAGCAGCCCTCAAAACAGGGTGACGCGAGCTTTCTTT. It codes for CASSPQNRVTRAFF.

Concerning this clonotype itself: The junction departs from the called germline gene at one end, perhaps through a read error. J is TRBJ2-2 and V is TRBV7-2; the D is unclear. From germline, CDR1 is SGHTA and CDR2 FQGNSA. There are 16 residues in the CDR3. The CDR3 region is CPSSLVAGLNPGELFF. The CDR3 DNA reads TGTCCCAGCAGCTTAGTCGCAGGTCTCAACCCCGGGGAGCTGTTTTTT.

Many counts were recorded for this clonotype. The J gene is TRBJ2-5, the V gene TRBV6-5, with TRBD2 identical over 9 bases. Germline V gene lookup returns CDR1 MNHEY and CDR2 SVGAGI. J gave up 5 bases and V 6 bases, and 10 bases lay outside the gene matches. This CDR3 has 15 residues. CDR3: CASRPPGLARETQYF. The CDR3, as DNA: TGTGCCAGCAGGCCTCCGGGACTAGCCCGCGAGACCCAGTACTTC.

This clonotype was counted ten times or more. The V gene is TRBV24-1, the J gene TRBJ2-3; D is unresolved. The V end lost 1 base, the J end lost 3 bases, and 7 bases lay between the germline ends. Per the germline V gene, CDR1 is KGHDR and CDR2 is SFDVKD. This CDR3 comprises 14 residues. Written as DNA, the CDR3 is TGTGCCACCAGTGATTTTGGGGTGACAGATACGCAGTATTTT. Protein: CATSDFGVTDTQYF.

The chain employs TRBV9 and TRBJ1-1; 8 bases are a match to TRBD1. Germline values: CDR1 SGDLS, CDR2 YYNGEE. CDR3 size: 16 residues. J lost 4 bases, V lost 3 bases, and 11 bases had no gene match. DNA for the CDR3: TGTGCCAGCAGCGCCGGACAGGGTGTGATTGGCACTGAAGCTTTCTTT. Encoded protein: CASSAGQGVIGTEAFF.

The chain is built from TRBV29-1 and TRBJ1-5, with D possibly TRBD1 on 6 matching bases. Germline loops: CDR1 SQVTM, CDR2 ANQGSEA. V was clipped by 1 base and J by 10 bases, with 11 bases between them. This CDR3 has 12 amino acids. The CDR3 protein is CSVEGAGGPQHF. CDR3 coding DNA: TGCAGCGTTGAAGGGGCCGGGGGCCCCCAGCATTTT.

Regarding this clonotype: A much larger clone differs from this one at a single base, so this may be a read error. This chain uses TRBV20-1 with TRBJ2-5; the D gene is possibly TRBD1 (5 bases). From germline, CDR1 is DFQATT and CDR2 SNEGSKA (reference sequence). Trimming took 1 base from V and 11 from J, leaving 23 bases between them. This CDR3 has 15 amino acids. The chain's CDR3 is CSARGLSGLYNEQYF. In nucleotides, the CDR3 is TGCAGTGCTAGAGGGCTCTCAGGGTTGTACAATGAGCAGTACTTC.

With regard to this clonotype: This may be a read error: a much more frequent sequence differs by one nucleotide. The chain employs TRBV6-5 and TRBJ1-6, with TRBD1 matching 8 bases. Germline loops: CDR1 MNHEY, CDR2 SVGAGI. The CDR3 loop spans 14 amino acids. DNA for the CDR3: TGTGCCAGCAGTACCAGGGGGCAAGATTCACCCCCCCACTTT. Its protein is CASSTRGQDSPPHF.

Notes on this clonotype: This could be a read error, since a much larger clone is one nucleotide away. The rearrangement links TRBV7-3 to TRBJ2-1, with 8 positions matching TRBD2. The germline CDR1 and CDR2 sequences are SGHTA and FQGTGA. Trimming cost V 3 bases and J 8 bases; bases outside gene matches: 12. CDR3 length: 16 residues. CDR3 DNA: TGTGCCAGCAGCTTGGGAATAGCGGGGCTCTGTGATGAGCAGTTCTTC. Translating it yields CASSLGIAGLCDEQFF.

This clonotype has more than one count but fewer than ten. J is TRBJ1-1 and V is TRBV10-3; perhaps TRBD1 as D (6 bases). CDR1 and CDR2 from the germline V gene are ENHRY and SYGVKD. V lost 8 bases and J 3 bases, leaving 16 bases between the germline ends. There are 14 residues in the CDR3. The CDR3 sequence: CAIAAQGGDTEAFF. CDR3 bases: TGTGCCATCGCAGCACAGGGAGGGGACACTGAAGCTTTCTTT.

There are many counts of this clonotype. The chain couples TRBV6-5 to TRBJ1-2, with D hard to call. The V gene's germline CDR1 is MNHEY and CDR2 SVGAGI. The germline V and J ends were trimmed by 6 bases and 6 bases, with 5 bases remaining between them. The CDR3 covers 10 residues. CDR3 DNA sequence: TGTGCCAGCAGGGCGGATGGCTACACCTTC. Its translation is CASRADGYTF.

This clonotype was detected many times. The V gene is TRBV10-3, the J gene TRBJ2-3; D unresolved. Looked up from germline, CDR1 is ENHRY and CDR2 is SYGVKD. The V and J ends lost 10 bases and 2 bases respectively, with 10 bases between them. CDR3 length: 12 amino acids. The CDR3 DNA sequence: TGTGCCACCCAAGGGAACACAGATACGCAGTATTTT. Translation gives CATQGNTDTQYF.

Remarks on this clonotype: This clone may be a read error of a much larger clone one base away. The chain has TRBV7-9 and TRBJ2-1, with 7 nucleotides matching TRBD1. Germline assignment: CDR1 SEHNR and CDR2 FQNEAQ (reference sequence). This CDR3 has 15 residues. The DNA for the CDR3 is TGTGCCAGCAGCTTAGGCAGGGGGTACGGGAATGAGCGGTTCTTC. Translation gives CASSLGRGYGNERFF.